This paragraph reports one TCR beta chain. Its antigen is not known. The sample originates from a study of STAT5B mutations in CD4+ large granular lymphocyte leukemia. Source study methods: Lowest detectable productive clonotype frequency was 2.59 x 10-5. The repertoire was sequenced with immunoSEQ multiplex PCR; TCRdb's copy has only in-frame clones and lacks some. That table is the source of V, J and clone size, and D and trimming were worked out from the DNA. The table includes under 35,000 clones, around nine tenths detected once. Controls came from buffy coats of healthy blood donors. Findings and caveats of the study: Compared with healthy controls (2/35), patient top clones favored TRBV06 (8/27). Main leukemic clonotypes were patient-specific, but 25% appeared at low frequency elsewhere.

The CDR3 length is 14 residues. Per germline, CDR1 MNHNS and CDR2 SASEGT. Trimming removed 4 bases from V and 5 bases from J; junction bases left unmatched: 6. This clonotype was obtained from a human donor in good health. Sequenced sample: CD4+ T cells from blood buffy coats. The chain is built from TRBV6-1 and TRBJ1-2; 8 bases match TRBD1. This CDR3 is CASSVRDRTYGYTF. In DNA, the CDR3 is TGTGCCAGCAGTGTTCGGGACAGGACATATGGCTACACCTTC.